This T cell receptor (beta chain) was retrieved from a study of cytomegalovirus exposure and HLA in healthy donors. Across the whole study: Samples from HLA-typed donors yielded about 80 million unique TCRs in an early data release. Study-level points and caveats: The likely explanation for a cluster of highly shared sequence variants was sequencing artifact. Using the classifier, cytomegalovirus status was reportedly diagnosed with high specificity and sensitivity.

Germline V gene data show CDR1 as SGHTA and CDR2 as FQGNSA. Trimming took 1 base from V and 8 from J; bases not matched to a gene: 9. This CDR3 has 17 residues. PCR primers comprised 60 Vbeta and 13 Jbeta primers. Per the original methods: In a later analysis, 79 million or so unique TCR beta chains included roughly 11 million shared by two or more donors. The method was immunoSEQ multiplex PCR; TCRdb's version includes in-frame clones alone and lacks a portion of them. V and J calls and clone size come straight from that table; D and trimming were deduced from the DNA. The sample holds about 90,000 clones, over 60% seen once. About this clone itself: What it binds is not known.

V and J are TRBV7-2 and TRBJ2-1; TRBD2 matches 12 bases. Sequenced input: PBMCs. The sequence came from a woman between 45 and 65 years old in good health and CMV-seropositive. In nucleotides, the CDR3 is TGTGCCAGCAGCTTAGTCCTAGCGGGGGGGCGGGGCGATGAGCAGTTCTTC. Encoded protein: CASSLVLAGGRGDEQFF.